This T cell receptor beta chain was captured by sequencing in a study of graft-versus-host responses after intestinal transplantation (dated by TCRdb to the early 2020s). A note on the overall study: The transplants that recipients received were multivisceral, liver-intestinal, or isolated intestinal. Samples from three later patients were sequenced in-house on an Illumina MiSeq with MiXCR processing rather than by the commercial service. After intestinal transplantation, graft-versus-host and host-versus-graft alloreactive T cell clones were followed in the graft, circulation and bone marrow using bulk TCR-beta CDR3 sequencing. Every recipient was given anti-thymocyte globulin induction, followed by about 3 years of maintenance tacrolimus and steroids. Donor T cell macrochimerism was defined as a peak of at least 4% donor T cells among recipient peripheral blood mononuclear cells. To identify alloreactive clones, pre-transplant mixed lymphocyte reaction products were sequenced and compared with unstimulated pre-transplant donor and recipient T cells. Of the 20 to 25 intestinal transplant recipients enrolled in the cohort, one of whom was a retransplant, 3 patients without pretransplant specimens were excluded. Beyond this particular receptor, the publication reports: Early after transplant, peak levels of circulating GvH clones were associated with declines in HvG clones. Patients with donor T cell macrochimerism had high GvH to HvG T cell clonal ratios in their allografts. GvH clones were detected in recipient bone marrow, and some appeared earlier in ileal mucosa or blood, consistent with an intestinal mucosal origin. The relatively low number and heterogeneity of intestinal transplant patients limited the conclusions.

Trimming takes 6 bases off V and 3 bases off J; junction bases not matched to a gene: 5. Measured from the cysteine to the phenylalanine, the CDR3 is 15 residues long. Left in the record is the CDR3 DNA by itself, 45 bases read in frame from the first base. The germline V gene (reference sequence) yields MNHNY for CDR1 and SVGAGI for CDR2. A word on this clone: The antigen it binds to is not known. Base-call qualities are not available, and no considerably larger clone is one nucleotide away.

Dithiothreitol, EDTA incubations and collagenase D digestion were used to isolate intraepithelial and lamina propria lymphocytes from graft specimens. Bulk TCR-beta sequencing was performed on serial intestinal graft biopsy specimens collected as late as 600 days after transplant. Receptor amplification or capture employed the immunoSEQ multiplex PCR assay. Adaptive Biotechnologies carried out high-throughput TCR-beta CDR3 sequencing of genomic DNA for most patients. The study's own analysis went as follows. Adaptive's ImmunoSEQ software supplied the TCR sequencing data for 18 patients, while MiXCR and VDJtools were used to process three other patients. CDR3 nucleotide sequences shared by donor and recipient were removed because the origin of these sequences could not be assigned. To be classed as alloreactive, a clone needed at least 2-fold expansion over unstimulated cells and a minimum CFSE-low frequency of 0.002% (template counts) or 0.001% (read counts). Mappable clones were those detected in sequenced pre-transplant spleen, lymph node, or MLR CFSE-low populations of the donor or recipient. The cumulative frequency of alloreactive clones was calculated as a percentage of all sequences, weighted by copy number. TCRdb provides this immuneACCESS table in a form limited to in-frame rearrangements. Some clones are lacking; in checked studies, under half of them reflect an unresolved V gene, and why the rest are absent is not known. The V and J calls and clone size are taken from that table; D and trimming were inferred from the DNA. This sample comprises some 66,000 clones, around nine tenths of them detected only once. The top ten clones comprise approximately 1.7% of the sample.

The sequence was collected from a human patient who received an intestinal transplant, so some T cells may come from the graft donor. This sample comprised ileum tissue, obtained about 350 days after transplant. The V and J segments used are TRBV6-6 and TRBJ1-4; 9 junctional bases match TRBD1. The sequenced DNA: TGTGCCAGCAGGCAAACAGGGGGCCCTAATGAAAAACTGTTTTTT. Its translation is CASRQTGGPNEKLFF.